Below, 10 T cell receptor beta chains from the same sample are listed, as sequenced in a study of shared T cell receptors in the human thymus (dated by TCRdb to the early 2020s). The library was generated by the immunoSEQ multiplex PCR assay. As stored in TCRdb, this immuneACCESS dataset retains in-frame rearrangements with V and J assigned. A fraction of the clones does not appear; measured against another copy, unresolved V genes explain less than half of the discrepancy, and the remainder lacks a known reason. Here the sample has 700,000 to 750,000 clones; approximately 83% occur a single time. Jointly, the top ten make up more than 0.01% of the sample. This sample also appeared in a second study, on human thymus T cells.

The sequencing sample was made of thymocytes. These TCRs come from a girl in the first two years of life with a congenital heart defect. Donor details come from another sample of the same person, matched by shared clones.

V and J are TRBV7-6 and TRBJ1-2; D is unresolved. Germline V lookup: CDR1 SGHVS, CDR2 FNYEAQ. Trimming cost V 1 base and J 3 bases, with 9 bases left between them. This CDR3 region has 14 residues. CDR3: CASSLEAGDYGYTF. In DNA form, the CDR3 reads TGTGCCAGCAGCTTAGAGGCAGGCGACTATGGCTACACCTTC.

The CDR3 loop reads CASSLGGVWGEQYF. Here the CDR3 DNA reads TGTGCCAGCAGCTTAGGGGGGGTTTGGGGCGAGCAGTACTTC. This chain connects TRBV7-6 to TRBJ2-7, with a tentative D call TRBD2 (6 bases). CDR3 length: 14 amino acids. V dropped 1 base and J dropped 6 bases, with 13 bases sitting between them. CDR1 SGHVS and CDR2 FNYEAQ come from the germline V gene.

The chain links TRBV19 to TRBJ2-4, with 9 bases aligning to TRBD2. V lost 6 bases and J lost 1; bases outside the gene matches: 7. Germline lookup yields CDR1 LNHDA and CDR2 SQIVND (reference sequence). The CDR3 totals 16 residues. The CDR3 DNA follows: TGTGCCAGTAGGTCGAGAAGCGGGGGGGCCAAAAACATTCAGTACTTC. Residues: CASRSRSGGAKNIQYF.

This clone has a handful of counts. V gene TRBV4-3 combines with J gene TRBJ2-1, with TRBD2 identical over 12 bases. The length of the CDR3 is 15 residues. Losses at the gene ends were 4 bases for V and 7 bases for J; bases not matched to a gene: 5. CDR1 is LGHNA, CDR2 YSLEER, per germline. CDR3 protein: CASSPLAGGTNEQFF. The CDR3 DNA follows: TGCGCCAGCAGCCCCCTAGCGGGGGGGACTAATGAGCAGTTCTTC.

V and J are TRBV6-5 and TRBJ1-1; D remains unclear. This CDR3 region has 14 residues. Trimming took 3 bases from V and 2 from J, leaving 10 bases between them. From germline, CDR1 is MNHEY and CDR2 SVGAGI. The CDR3 reads CASSYKYYNTEAFF. The CDR3 region has the DNA TGTGCCAGCAGTTATAAGTACTACAACACTGAAGCTTTCTTT.

In its sample, this clone was seen once. This chain connects TRBV28 to TRBJ1-3, with 7 bases fitting TRBD1. Germline V gene data show CDR1 as MDHEN and CDR2 as SYDVKM. With 5 bases clipped from V and 2 bases from J, the junction kept 12 bases outside the gene matches. This CDR3 spans 17 amino acids. The DNA for the CDR3 is TGTGCCAGCAGTCGACAGGGTAGTGCCGTAGCTGGAAACACCATATATTTT. Encoded protein: CASSRQGSAVAGNTIYF.

CDR3 amino acids: CASTHFGAFF. In nucleotides, the CDR3 is TGTGCCAGCACCCACTTTGGAGCTTTCTTT. The chain recombines TRBV28 with TRBJ1-1; D remains unclear. Germline loops: CDR1 MDHEN, CDR2 SYDVKM. The CDR3 loop spans 10 amino acids. Trimming took 7 bases from V and 10 from J, leaving 10 bases between them.

The V and J genes are TRBV5-1 and TRBJ1-4, with 7 nucleotides matching TRBD1. The J segment lost 3 bases and the V segment lost 4 bases, leaving 12 bases of the junction unmatched. The V gene's germline CDR1 is SGHRS and CDR2 YFSETQ. The CDR3 runs to 17 residues. CDR3 sequence reads: CASSPLHPTGSNEKLFF. DNA of the CDR3: TGCGCCAGCAGCCCGTTACATCCGACAGGGTCTAATGAAAAACTGTTTTTT.

J is TRBJ2-1 and V is TRBV19; the match to TRBD1 covers 9 bases. CDR1 is LNHDA, CDR2 SQIVND, per germline (reference sequence). The CDR3 spans 17 residues. With 6 bases clipped from V and 1 base from J, the junction kept 10 bases outside the gene matches. The CDR3 DNA follows: TGTGCCAGTAGAACCCTGACAGGGGGAAAGTCCTACAATGAGCAGTTCTTC. Amino acids: CASRTLTGGKSYNEQFF.

The genes are TRBV25-1 and TRBJ2-1; 9 nucleotides match TRBD1. The CDR3 covers 15 residues. CDR1 and CDR2 from the germline V gene are MGHDK and SYGVNS. The junction had 5 bases not matched to a gene; V was cut back by 4 bases and J by 4 bases. The DNA for the CDR3 is TGTGCCAGCAGTGGGGGACAGGGTGGGTACAATGAGCAGTTCTTC. Amino acids: CASSGGQGGYNEQFF. Variable domain in full (rest from reference TRBV25-1 and TRBJ2-1): EADIYQTPRYLVIGTGKKITLECSQTMGHDKMYWYQQDPGMELHLIHYSYGVNSTEKGDLSSESTVSRIRTEHFPLTLESARPSHTSQYLCASSGGQGGYNEQFFGPGTRLTVL.